The rows below give T cell receptor beta chains drawn from one sample of a study of CD8+ T cells in alopecia areata. Sequencing used immunoSEQ multiplex PCR; TCRdb keeps in-frame clones, though not all of them. The data contain tens of thousands of clones, about three fifths of them singletons. Source: CD8+ T cells sorted from blood, taken at week 4, from a patient treated with tofacitinib. Receptor source: a human donor with alopecia areata. The CDR3 runs from the conserved cysteine through the conserved F or W. Fields, in order: clone size, V gene, J gene, D gene, CDR3 DNA, CDR3 protein. D genes are given only for firm matches. Size values are once, few and many counts, or a class for expanded clones, and some rows have none.

once	TRBV29-1	TRBJ1-2	TRBD1	TGCAGCGTTCCCAATGCAGGGGGCTTGAGGGGCTACACCTTC	CSVPNAGGLRGYTF
few	TRBV29-1	TRBJ2-5	TRBD1	TGCAGCGTTTTGGGACAGCGAGAGACCCAGTACTTC	CSVLGQRETQYF
NA	TRBV29-1	TRBJ2-7	NA	TGCAGCGTTGAAATTTCGGGGTCAGGACGGATCTCCTACGAGCAGTACTTC	CSVEISGSGRISYEQYF
NA	TRBV4-3	TRBJ1-3	NA	TGCGCCAGCAGCCAAGAATGGGGAGGAGGAAACACCATATATTTT	CASSQEWGGGNTIYF
NA	TRBV9	TRBJ1-5	NA	TGTGCCAGCAGCGTAGGACCGGAAAATCAGCCCCAGCATTTT	CASSVGPENQPQHF
NA	TRBV7-6	TRBJ2-7	TRBD1	TGTGCCAGCAGCTTACTAACCGGGACAGGGAAGAACGAGCAGTACTTC	CASSLLTGTGKNEQYF
few	TRBV18	TRBJ2-5	NA	TGTGCCAGCTCACATTCCGGGACGTCAGAGACCCAGTACTTC	CASSHSGTSETQYF
NA	TRBV9	TRBJ2-7	TRBD2	TGTGCCAGCAGCGCAGGACTAGCGGGCGACGAGCAGTACTTC	CASSAGLAGDEQYF
NA	TRBV5-1	TRBJ2-7	NA	TGCGCCAGCAGCTTGGACGACAAAGGGGTCAACGAGCAGTACTTC	CASSLDDKGVNEQYF
NA	TRBV13	TRBJ2-2	NA	TGTGCCAGCAGCTTAGTCCGGAGTAAGGGCGCGGGGGAGCTGTTTTTT	CASSLVRSKGAGELFF
NA	TRBV7-6	TRBJ2-6	NA	TGTGCCAGCAGCTTAGCGAGGCAGGGTTTCTCTGGGGCCAACGTCCTGACTTTC	CASSLARQGFSGANVLTF
few	TRBV29-1	TRBJ2-1	TRBD1	TGCAGCGTTGAATGGGCAGGGGGCGCATACAATGAGCAGTTCTTC	CSVEWAGGAYNEQFF
NA	TRBV29-1	TRBJ2-7	TRBD1	TGCAGCGTTGAACTGACAGGGGGCCGCTACGAGCAGTACTTC	CSVELTGGRYEQYF
NA	TRBV4-3	TRBJ2-2	NA	TGCGCCAGCAGCCAAGATCATCTATCTCGATGGGAGCTGTTTTTT	CASSQDHLSRWELFF
few	TRBV29-1	TRBJ2-7	TRBD2	TGCAGCGCTGAGCGGGGGAACGAGCAGTACTTC	CSAERGNEQYF
NA	TRBV7-9	TRBJ2-7	NA	TGTGCCAGCAGCTTAGCCGACTACGAGCAGTACTTC	CASSLADYEQYF
NA	TRBV29-1	TRBJ2-7	NA	TGCAGCGTGGGTGGGGGTAGGTCCTACGAGCAGTACTTC	CSVGGGRSYEQYF
NA	TRBV27	TRBJ2-3	NA	TGTGCCAGCAGTTTCGGGGGCACAGATACGCAGTATTTT	CASSFGGTDTQYF
NA	TRBV30	TRBJ2-7	NA	TGTGCCTGGAGCACAGGGTCCTACGAGCAGTACTTC	CAWSTGSYEQYF
once	TRBV9	TRBJ2-3	TRBD2	TGTGCCAGCGCCCCCGGGGGGGCAGATACGCAGTATTTT	CASAPGGADTQYF
few	TRBV29-1	TRBJ1-1	NA	TGCAGCGTTGTGGGGATTTACACTGAAGCTTTCTTT	CSVVGIYTEAFF
NA	TRBV5-1	TRBJ1-1	TRBD1	TGCGCCAGCAGCTGGGATCCGGGACAGCCGACGAACACTGAAGCTTTCTTT	CASSWDPGQPTNTEAFF
NA	TRBV4-1	TRBJ2-7	NA	TGCGCCAGCAGCCCGACAAGGGGAGATTGGGAGCAGTACTTC	CASSPTRGDWEQYF
few	TRBV14	TRBJ2-1	TRBD2	TGTGCCAGCTCCACCGGGGGGGCCTACAATGAGCAGTTCTTC	CASSTGGAYNEQFF
NA	TRBV6-4	TRBJ1-6	TRBD1	TGTGCCAGCAGTGACTCAGGACAGGGATCATCACCCCTCCACTTT	CASSDSGQGSSPLHF
NA	TRBV29-1	TRBJ2-2	NA	TGCAGCGTTGAGAGCTACACCGGGGAGCTGTTTTTT	CSVESYTGELFF
NA	TRBV5-1	TRBJ2-1	NA	TGCGCCAGCAGGCTCCGGGGGTCGGTGAATGAGCAGTTCTTC	CASRLRGSVNEQFF
NA	TRBV6-7	TRBJ2-1	TRBD2	TGTGCCATCCCTTGCCTAGCGGAGATCAGGTGGGAGCAGTTCTTC	CAIPCLAEIRWEQFF
NA	TRBV9	TRBJ2-5	NA	TGTGCCAGCAGCGTACCGCCCAACGGGGGACAAGAGACCCAGTACTTC	CASSVPPNGGQETQYF
NA	TRBV7-6	TRBJ2-5	NA	TGTGCCAGCAGCTTACAGTTCCGCAGGCAAGAGACCCAGTACTTC	CASSLQFRRQETQYF
few	TRBV29-1	TRBJ1-2	NA	TGCAGCGTTGGCGAGGGGGATGGCTACACCTTC	CSVGEGDGYTF